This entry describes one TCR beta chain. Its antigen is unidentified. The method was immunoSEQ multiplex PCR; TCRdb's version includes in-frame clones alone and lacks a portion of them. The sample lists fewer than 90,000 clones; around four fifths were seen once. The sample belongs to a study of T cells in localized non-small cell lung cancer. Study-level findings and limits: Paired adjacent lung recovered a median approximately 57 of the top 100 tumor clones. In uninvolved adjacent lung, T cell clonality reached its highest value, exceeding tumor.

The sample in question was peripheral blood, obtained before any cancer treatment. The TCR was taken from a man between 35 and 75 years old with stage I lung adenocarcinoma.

The CDR3 loop is CASSLGGDTEAFF. CDR3 nucleotides: TGTGCCAGCAGTTTAGGAGGGGACACTGAAGCTTTCTTT. The chain employs TRBV28 and TRBJ1-1, with a possible D match to TRBD1 (5 bases). The V end lost 2 bases, the J end lost 3 bases, and 7 bases lay between the germline ends. The germline V gene encodes CDR1 MDHEN and CDR2 SYDVKM. CDR3 length: 13 amino acids.